These 4 T cell receptor beta chains came from one sample sequenced in a study of cytomegalovirus exposure and HLA in healthy donors. The PCR contained 60 Vbeta and 13 Jbeta primers. The protocol was immunoSEQ multiplex PCR, while the TCRdb copy is restricted to in-frame clones and leaves out a portion. The data show over 130,000 clones, around two thirds seen once. Sequencing was performed on PBMCs. The receptor set was obtained from a male donor in good health and CMV-seronegative.

The chain combines TRBV2 with TRBJ2-7, with TRBD1 as a possible D gene (6 bases). CDR1 and CDR2 from the germline V gene are SNHLY and FYNNEI. The CDR3 extends over 14 amino acids. Trimming left V 7 bases short and J 5 bases short, with 18 bases between. The DNA of the CDR3 is TGTGCCAGCACCCCCGACAGGTATGGCCACGAGCAGTACTTC. Its protein is CASTPDRYGHEQYF.

The gene calls are TRBV29-1 and TRBJ2-2; 7 bases align to TRBD1. The CDR3 is made up of 15 amino acids. J gave up 4 bases and V 3 bases, and 8 bases lay outside the gene matches. Germline-derived CDR1 and CDR2 are SQVTM and ANQGSEA. The CDR3 region has the DNA TGCAGCGTTGAGCCCACAGGGGTGGGCACCGGGGAGCTGTTTTTT. This gives the protein CSVEPTGVGTGELFF.

V and J are TRBV2 and TRBJ1-1, with D perhaps matching TRBD1 (5 bases). The length of the CDR3 is 14 residues. CDR1 and CDR2 from the germline V gene are SNHLY and FYNNEI. The V end was cut by 8 bases, the J end by 6 bases, with 19 bases between. The CDR3 DNA sequence: TGTGCCAGCGGTGCAGGGAGGATCGGTCCTGAAGCTTTCTTT. Translated, it gives CASGAGRIGPEAFF.

The chain combines TRBV5-1 with TRBJ1-2; 8 nucleotides agree with TRBD1. V trimming: 3 bases; J trimming: 12 bases; junction bases outside the gene matches: 7. Germline CDR1 reads SGHRS; CDR2 reads YFSETQ. The CDR3 has 12 residues. The CDR3 DNA sequence: TGCGCCAGCAGCTCTGGACAGGGCGCGGACACCTTC. The encoded protein is CASSSGQGADTF.